These 2 T cell receptor beta chains share one sample of origin, sequenced in a study of T cell repertoires in breast cancer. Paired alpha-beta TCRs of CD8+ T cells were analyzed by expanded emulsion RT-PCR. A second nested PCR with blocking oligonucleotides suppressed unpaired genes. In TCRdb, the emulsion pairing reads were re-called with MiXCR into one record per CDR3 protein. The sample shows some 37,000 distinct CDR3 sequences, 45% to 55% of them seen only once. The specimen sequenced was CD8+ T cells. These receptors came from a pool of human donors with breast cancer or a healthy control (not recorded which).

The rearrangement uses TRBV5-1 and TRBJ1-2; the match to TRBD1 covers 8 bases. CDR3 length equals 12 residues. The germline gives CDR1 SGHRS, CDR2 YFSETQ. Trimming at V came to 6 bases and at J to 8 bases, leaving 6 bases not matched to a gene. The DNA of the CDR3 is TGCGCCAGCAAACGGGGACAGGAAGGCTACACCTTC. It yields the protein CASKRGQEGYTF.

This clonotype was seen a few times. The chain uses TRBV20-1 and TRBJ2-5, with unresolved D. The length of the CDR3 is 12 residues. The germline V gene encodes CDR1 DFQATT and CDR2 SNEGSKA (reference sequence). The V and J ends lost 1 base and 1 base respectively, with 4 bases between them. The DNA for the CDR3 is TGCAGTGCTAGAGTGGGCCAAGAGACCCAGTACTTC. Its translation: CSARVGQETQYF.